The present T cell receptor (beta chain) was sequenced within a study of T cell repertoires in cytomegalovirus infection. Study background: Matching HLA type, along with CMV infection, was indicated by public TCR beta signatures.

TCRdb reanalysed the reads using MiXCR and keeps one entry per CDR3 protein. The sample lists about 83,000 distinct CDR3 sequences; 20% to 30% were seen once. There are a few counts of this clonotype. The target antigen is unknown. CDR3 size: 13 residues. In germline, CDR1 is SGHRS, CDR2 YFSETQ. Trimming at V came to 0 bases and at J to 7 bases, leaving 3 bases not matched to a gene. The origin of this receptor is a human donor in good health (CMV status not recorded). Some clones in this sample may be carry-over from other donors' samples. V is TRBV5-1 and J is TRBJ1-1, with TRBD1 identical over 7 bases. Sequences were derived from CD8+ T cells from cultured PBMCs, sampled from culture after CMV antigen stimulation. The CDR3: CASSLAGGGEAFF. Here the CDR3 DNA reads TGCGCCAGCAGCTTGGCAGGGGGGGGTGAAGCTTTCTTT.